The 19 T cell receptor beta chains below all came from one sample that was sequenced in a study of regulatory T cells in long-lasting Graves disease. This sample's time point: persistent/refractory GD, antithyroid drugs over 5 years with positive TRAb. The TCR library was prepared using RNA isolated from PBMCs. According to the study, TCR beta libraries were built with iRepertoire HTBI primers and CDR3-region Arm-PCR. A single record per CDR3 protein comes from TCRdb applying MiXCR to the multiplex PCR reads. The sample has approximately 400,000 distinct CDR3 sequences; about a fifth are singletons. The source material was peripheral blood mononuclear cells (PBMCs), sampled when the disease was refractory, from a patient treated with antithyroid drugs. The origin of the receptors is a female donor with Graves disease.

This clonotype was seen many times. V is TRBV27 and J is TRBJ1-5; no firm D call. Germline CDR1 is MNHEY and CDR2 is SMNVEV (reference sequence). The V end lost 3 bases, the J end lost 0 bases, and 9 bases lay between the germline ends. This CDR3 spans 15 amino acids. The CDR3: CASSFSLNSNQPQHF. CDR3 DNA sequence: TGTGCCAGCAGTTTTTCTCTCAATAGCAATCAGCCCCAGCATTTT.

This clonotype was observed a few times. The chain links TRBV6-1 to TRBJ2-7; 8 positions agree with TRBD1. The germline gives CDR1 MNHNS, CDR2 SASEGT. V lost 6 bases to trimming and J lost 5 bases; unmatched junction nucleotides: 9. The CDR3 has 14 residues. The CDR3 DNA sequence: TGTGCCAGCAGACCCTCCGGGACAGGCGACGAGCAGTACTTC. Its translation: CASRPSGTGDEQYF.

In this sample, this clonotype turned up many times. The rearrangement uses TRBV6-5 and TRBJ2-2; 7 positions agree with TRBD1. This CDR3 has 16 residues. Losses at the gene ends were 4 bases for V and 0 bases for J; bases not matched to a gene: 5. The germline CDR1 and CDR2 sequences are MNHEY and SVGAGI. Here the CDR3 DNA reads TGTGCCAGCAGTTCGGCCGGACAGGCGAACACCGGGGAGCTGTTTTTT. It codes for CASSSAGQANTGELFF.

This clonotype was picked up many times. This sequence joins TRBV20-1 and TRBJ2-4; 7 bases fit TRBD2. V lost 2 bases to trimming and J lost 1 base; unmatched junction nucleotides: 5. Germline-derived CDR1 and CDR2 are DFQATT and SNEGSKA (reference sequence). CDR3 length: 15 amino acids. The CDR3 spells CSARSGREAKNIQYF. The CDR3 bases are TGCAGTGCTAGATCGGGGCGGGAGGCCAAAAACATTCAGTACTTC.

The V gene is TRBV7-2, the J gene TRBJ2-7, with D tentatively TRBD1 or TRBD2 (5 bases each). V was trimmed by 2 bases and J by 2 bases, leaving 13 bases between them. CDR1 and CDR2 from the germline V gene are SGHTA and FQGNSA. The CDR3 contains 15 residues. The CDR3 nucleotides are TGTGCCAGCAGCTTACGGCCGGGACCCGCCTACGAGCAGTACTTC. Protein product: CASSLRPGPAYEQYF.

This clonotype has only a few counts. This chain connects TRBV29-1 to TRBJ1-2, with TRBD1 matching over 8 bases. Looked up from germline, CDR1 is SQVTM and CDR2 is ANQGSEA. The CDR3 spans 13 residues. Germline trimming cut 6 bases from V and 4 bases from J; bases unmatched to any gene: 7. CDR3 sequence reads: CSVRPTGVYGYTF. CDR3 DNA: TGCAGCGTCCGACCGACAGGGGTCTATGGCTACACCTTC.

There are many counts of this clonotype. The V gene is TRBV18, the J gene TRBJ2-5, with D maybe TRBD2 (6 bases). The CDR3 covers 14 residues. The germline CDR1 and CDR2 sequences are KGHSH and LQKENI. Trimming shortened V by 3 bases and J by 5 bases, and 13 bases separated the two germline ends. This chain's CDR3 is CASSPRRDGETQYF. DNA of the CDR3: TGTGCCAGCTCACCGAGGCGGGATGGTGAGACCCAGTACTTC.

This clonotype was observed many times. This chain connects TRBV27 to TRBJ1-4, with a tentative D call TRBD1 (5 bases). Germline CDR1 MNHEY, CDR2 SMNVEV (reference sequence). Trimming pared 6 bases from V and 7 bases from J, leaving 15 bases between. The length of the CDR3 is 14 residues. In nucleotides, the CDR3 is TGTGCCAGCAGGGCTGAGGGAGGGGTTGAAAAACTGTTTTTT. Its protein product is CASRAEGGVEKLFF.

This clonotype appeared a few times. This chain uses TRBV20-1 with TRBJ1-2, with 7 bases aligning to TRBD1. V lost 0 bases to trimming and J lost 2 bases; unmatched junction nucleotides: 30. Germline V gene sequence: CDR1 DFQATT, CDR2 SNEGSKA (reference sequence). The CDR3 is 23 amino acids. CDR3 nucleotides: TGCAGTGCTAGAGATCGCAAGGTCTCACTGATCCGGGACAGCAAACACGCAAACTATGGCTACACCTTC. It is translated as CSARDRKVSLIRDSKHANYGYTF.

This clonotype has only a few counts. The V call is TRBV7-3, the J call TRBJ2-7, with 9 bases matching TRBD2. The V segment lost 2 bases and the J segment 2 bases; nucleotides outside the gene matches: 4. In germline, CDR1 is SGHTA, CDR2 FQGTGA. The CDR3 is 15 amino acids. DNA for the CDR3: TGTGCCAGCAGCTTATTTGCGGGAGGGCCCTACGAGCAGTACTTC. Amino acids: CASSLFAGGPYEQYF.

V usage is TRBV7-6 and J usage is TRBJ1-1, with D possibly TRBD1 on 5 matching bases. This CDR3 has 15 residues. Per the germline V gene, CDR1 is SGHVS and CDR2 is FNYEAQ. The ends were cut back, 2 bases at V and 1 base at J, with 11 bases in the middle. The DNA for the CDR3 is TGTGCCAGCAGCTTATCAGCAGGGCAGAACACTGAAGCTTTCTTT. Protein sequence: CASSLSAGQNTEAFF.

This clonotype was observed many times. The V gene is TRBV7-9, the J gene TRBJ2-7; 9 nucleotides match TRBD1. The CDR3 length is 14 residues. V shed 5 bases, J shed 4 bases, and the junction held 6 bases outside the gene matches. From germline, CDR1 is SEHNR and CDR2 FQNEAQ (reference sequence). This CDR3 reads CASSEGQGLYEQYF. Here the CDR3 DNA reads TGTGCCAGCAGCGAGGGACAGGGACTTTACGAGCAGTACTTC.

Worth noting for this clonotype: A single base separates this from a much larger clone, so it may be a read error. Because it lacks the conserved phenylalanine or tryptophan at the end, this CDR3 is likely a read error. The V and J genes are TRBV27 and TRBJ2-5, with 12 bases identical to TRBD2. The CDR3 loop spans 17 amino acids. V dropped 3 bases and J dropped 6; count of bases not matched to a gene: 11. CDR1 MNHEY and CDR2 SMNVEV come from the germline V gene (reference sequence). CDR3 nucleotide sequence: TGTGCCAGCAGTTTCCTTCTAGCGGGAGGGCATCCGAAGACCCAGTACCTC. This sequence encodes CASSFLLAGGHPKTQYL.

The chain recombines TRBV5-1 with TRBJ2-2; 11 nucleotides agree with TRBD2. Per the germline V gene, CDR1 is SGHRS and CDR2 is YFSETQ. With 6 bases clipped from V and 3 bases from J, the junction kept 1 base outside the gene matches. The CDR3 is made up of 14 amino acids. CDR3 sequence: CASMGLADTGELFF. The CDR3 DNA follows: TGCGCCAGCATGGGACTAGCGGACACCGGGGAGCTGTTTTTT.

This chain connects TRBV7-9 to TRBJ1-2; D is ambiguous. The CDR3 has 17 residues. The V gene lost 1 base and the J gene lost 4 bases, with 19 bases spanning the gap. From germline, CDR1 is SEHNR and CDR2 FQNEAQ (reference sequence). Here the CDR3 DNA reads TGTGCCAGCAGCTTAGGTGGTACAGATCTAATTTCCTATGGCTACACCTTC. It specifies CASSLGGTDLISYGYTF.

This clonotype was seen ten or more times. The chain couples TRBV7-2 to TRBJ2-7, with 11 nucleotides matching TRBD2. Germline values: CDR1 SGHTA, CDR2 FQGNSA. The CDR3 consists of 14 residues. After removal of 5 bases from V and 2 bases from J, the junction contained 2 bases not matched to a gene. The CDR3 loop is CASSVTSGTYEQYF. CDR3 DNA sequence: TGTGCCAGCAGCGTGACTAGCGGGACCTACGAGCAGTACTTC.

The rearrangement joins TRBV4-1 to TRBJ2-4, with no clear D. The CDR3 sequence is 15 residues long. Per the germline V gene, CDR1 is MGHRA and CDR2 is YSYEKL. The V end lost 1 base, the J end lost 0 bases, and 7 bases lay between the germline ends. The CDR3 DNA sequence: TGCGCCAGCAGCCAAGTACAATTAGCCAAAAACATTCAGTACTTC. Its protein is CASSQVQLAKNIQYF.

Ten or more counts support this clonotype. This rearrangement joins TRBV11-2 to TRBJ2-5; possibly TRBD2 for D (6 bases). Trimming left V 0 bases short and J 7 bases short, with 12 bases between. The CDR3 loop spans 14 amino acids. The V gene's germline CDR1 is SGHAT and CDR2 FQNNGV. This CDR3 is CASSLDPGGGTQYF. For the CDR3, the DNA is TGTGCCAGCAGCTTAGATCCCGGGGGTGGGACCCAGTACTTC.

Turning to this clonotype: A single base separates this from a much larger clone, so it may be a read error. The gene calls are TRBV7-2 and TRBJ2-7; no definite D call. CDR3 length: 12 amino acids. The germline CDR1 and CDR2 sequences are SGHTA and FQGNSA. CDR3 DNA: TGTGCCAGCAGCTTATTTCTCAACGAGCTGTACTTC. The encoded protein is CASSLFLNELYF.